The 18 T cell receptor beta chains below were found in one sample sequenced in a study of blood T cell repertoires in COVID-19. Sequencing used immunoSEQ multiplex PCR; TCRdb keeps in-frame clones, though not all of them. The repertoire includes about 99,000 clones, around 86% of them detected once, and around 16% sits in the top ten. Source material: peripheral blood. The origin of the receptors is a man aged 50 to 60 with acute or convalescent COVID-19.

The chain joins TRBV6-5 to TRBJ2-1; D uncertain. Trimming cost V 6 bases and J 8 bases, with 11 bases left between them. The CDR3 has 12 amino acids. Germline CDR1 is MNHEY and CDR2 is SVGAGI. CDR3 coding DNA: TGTGCCAGCAGGAGTTTAACCGATGAGCAGTTCTTC. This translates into CASRSLTDEQFF.

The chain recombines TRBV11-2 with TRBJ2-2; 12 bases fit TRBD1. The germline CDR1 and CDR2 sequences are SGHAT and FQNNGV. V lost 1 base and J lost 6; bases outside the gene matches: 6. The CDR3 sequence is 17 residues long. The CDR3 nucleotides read TGTGCCAGCAGCTTAGTGGGACAGGGGGCAGTCTCCGGGGAGCTGTTTTTT. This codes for CASSLVGQGAVSGELFF.

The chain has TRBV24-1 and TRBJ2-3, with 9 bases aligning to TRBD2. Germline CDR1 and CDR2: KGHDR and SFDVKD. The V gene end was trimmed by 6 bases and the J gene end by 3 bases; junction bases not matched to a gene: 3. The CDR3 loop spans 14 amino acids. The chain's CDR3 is CATSRSGSTDTQYF. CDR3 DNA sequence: TGTGCCACCAGTCGTAGCGGGAGTACAGATACGCAGTATTTT.

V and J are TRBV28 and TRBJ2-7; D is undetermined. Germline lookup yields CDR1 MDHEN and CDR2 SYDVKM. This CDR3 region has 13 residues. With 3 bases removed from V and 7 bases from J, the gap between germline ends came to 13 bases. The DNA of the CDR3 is TGTGCCAGCAGTTTCTTTGGTGCCGGTGAGCAGTACTTC. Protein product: CASSFFGAGEQYF.

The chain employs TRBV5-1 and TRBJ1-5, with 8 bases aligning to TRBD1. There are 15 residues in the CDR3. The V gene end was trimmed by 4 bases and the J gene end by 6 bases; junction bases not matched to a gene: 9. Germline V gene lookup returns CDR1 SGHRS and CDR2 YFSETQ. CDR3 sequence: CASSLTGGWSQPQHF. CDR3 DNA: TGCGCCAGCAGCCTCACAGGGGGTTGGAGTCAGCCCCAGCATTTT.

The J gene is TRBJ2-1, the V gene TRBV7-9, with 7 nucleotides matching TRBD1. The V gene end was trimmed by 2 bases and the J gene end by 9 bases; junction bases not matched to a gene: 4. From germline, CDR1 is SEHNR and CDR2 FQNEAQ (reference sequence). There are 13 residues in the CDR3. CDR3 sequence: CASSLTTGTEQFF. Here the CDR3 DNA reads TGTGCCAGCAGCTTAACGACAGGGACTGAGCAGTTCTTC.

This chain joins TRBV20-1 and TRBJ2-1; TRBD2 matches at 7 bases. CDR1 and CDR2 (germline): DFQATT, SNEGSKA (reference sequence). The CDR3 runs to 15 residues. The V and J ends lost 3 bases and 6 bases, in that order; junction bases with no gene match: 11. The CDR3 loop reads CSASRLRAGFNEQFF. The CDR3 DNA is TGCAGTGCTAGTCGGTTGAGAGCGGGGTTCAATGAGCAGTTCTTC.

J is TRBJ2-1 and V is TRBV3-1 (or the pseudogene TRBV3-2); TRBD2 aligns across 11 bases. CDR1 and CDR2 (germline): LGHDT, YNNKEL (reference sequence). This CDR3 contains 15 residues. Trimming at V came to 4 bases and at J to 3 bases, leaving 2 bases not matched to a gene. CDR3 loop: CASSLGTSGYNEQFF. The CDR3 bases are TGTGCCAGCAGCCTAGGGACTAGCGGCTACAATGAGCAGTTCTTC.

Written as DNA, the CDR3 is TGTGCCAGCAGCCCCCGGGACACTACCCCTAGCAATCAGCCCCAGCATTTT. This codes for CASSPRDTTPSNQPQHF. The V gene is TRBV7-7, the J gene TRBJ1-5, with D maybe TRBD1 (6 bases). CDR3 size: 17 residues. The germline gives CDR1 SSHAT, CDR2 FNYEAQ (reference sequence). V was trimmed by 5 bases and J by 0 bases, leaving 17 bases between them. The full variable domain, in which reference TRBV7-7 and TRBJ1-5 provide the parts outside the CDR3, is GAGVSQSPRYKVTKRGQDVTLRCDPISSHATLYWYQQALGQGPEFLTYFNYEAQPDKSGLPSDRFSAERPEGSISTLTIQRTEQRDSAMYRCASSPRDTTPSNQPQHFGDGTRLSIL.

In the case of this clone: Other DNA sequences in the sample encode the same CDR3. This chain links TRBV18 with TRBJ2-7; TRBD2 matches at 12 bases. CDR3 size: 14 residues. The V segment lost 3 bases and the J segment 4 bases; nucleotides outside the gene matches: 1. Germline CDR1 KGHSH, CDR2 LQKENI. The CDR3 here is CASSPGTSGYEQYF. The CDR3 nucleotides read TGTGCCAGCTCACCTGGGACTAGCGGGTACGAGCAGTACTTC. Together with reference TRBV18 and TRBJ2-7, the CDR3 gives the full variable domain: NAGVMQNPRHLVRRRGQEARLRCSPMKGHSHVYWYRQLPEEGLKFMVYLQKENIIDESGMPKERFSAEFPKEGPSILRIQQVVRGDSAAYFCASSPGTSGYEQYFGPGTRLTVT.

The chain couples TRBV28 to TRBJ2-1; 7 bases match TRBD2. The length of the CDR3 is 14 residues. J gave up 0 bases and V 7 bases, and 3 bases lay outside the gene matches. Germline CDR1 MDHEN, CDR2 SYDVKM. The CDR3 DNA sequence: TGTGCCAGCAAAACGGGGGGCTCCTACAATGAGCAGTTCTTC. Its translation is CASKTGGSYNEQFF.

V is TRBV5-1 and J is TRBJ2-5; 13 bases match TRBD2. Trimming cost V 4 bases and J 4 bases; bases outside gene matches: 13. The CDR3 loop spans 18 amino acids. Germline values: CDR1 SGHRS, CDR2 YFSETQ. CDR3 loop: CASSPGLAGVSLLETQYF. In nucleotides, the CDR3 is TGCGCCAGCAGCCCTGGACTAGCGGGAGTTTCACTCCTAGAGACCCAGTACTTC.

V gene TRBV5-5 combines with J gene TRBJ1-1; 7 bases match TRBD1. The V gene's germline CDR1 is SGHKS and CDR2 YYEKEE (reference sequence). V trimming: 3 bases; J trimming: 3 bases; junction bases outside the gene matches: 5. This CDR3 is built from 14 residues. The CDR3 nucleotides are TGTGCCAGCAGCTACTGGACAGGCCACACTGAAGCTTTCTTT. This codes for CASSYWTGHTEAFF.

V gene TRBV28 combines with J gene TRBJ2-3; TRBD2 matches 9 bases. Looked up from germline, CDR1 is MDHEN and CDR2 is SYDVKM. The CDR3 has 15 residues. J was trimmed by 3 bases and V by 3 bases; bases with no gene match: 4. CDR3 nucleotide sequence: TGTGCCAGCAGTTTGGCGGGAGGGGGGACAGATACGCAGTATTTT. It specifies CASSLAGGGTDTQYF. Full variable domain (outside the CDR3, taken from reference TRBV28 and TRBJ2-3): DVKVTQSSRYLVKRTGEKVFLECVQDMDHENMFWYRQDPGLGLRLIYFSYDVKMKEKGDIPEGYSVSREKKERFSLILESASTNQTSMYLCASSLAGGGTDTQYFGPGTRLTVL.

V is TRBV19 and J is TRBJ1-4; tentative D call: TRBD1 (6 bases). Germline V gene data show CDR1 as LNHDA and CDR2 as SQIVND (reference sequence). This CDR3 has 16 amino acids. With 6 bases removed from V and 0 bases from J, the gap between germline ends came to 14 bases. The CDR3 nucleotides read TGTGCCAGTAGCTTCGGACAGACCTCAACTAATGAAAAACTGTTTTTT. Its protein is CASSFGQTSTNEKLFF.

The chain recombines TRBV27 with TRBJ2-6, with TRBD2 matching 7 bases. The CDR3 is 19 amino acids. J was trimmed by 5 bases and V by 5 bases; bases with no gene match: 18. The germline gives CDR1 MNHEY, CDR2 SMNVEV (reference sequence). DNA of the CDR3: TGTGCCAGCAGTCAGGGACGTCTAGCGGCAGATGCCCGGGCCAACGTCCTGACTTTC. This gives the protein CASSQGRLAADARANVLTF.

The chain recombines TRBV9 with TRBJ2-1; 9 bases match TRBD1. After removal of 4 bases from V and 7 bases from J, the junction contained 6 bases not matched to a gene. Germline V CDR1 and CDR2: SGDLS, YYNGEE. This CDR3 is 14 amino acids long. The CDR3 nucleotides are TGTGCCAGCAGCAATGACGACAGGGGGAATGAGCAGTTCTTC. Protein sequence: CASSNDDRGNEQFF. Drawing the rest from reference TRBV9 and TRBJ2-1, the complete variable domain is DSGVTQTPKHLITATGQRVTLRCSPRSGDLSVYWYQQSLDQGLQFLIQYYNGEERAKGNILERFSAQQFPDLHSELNLSSLELGDSALYFCASSNDDRGNEQFFGPGTRLTVL.

This CDR3 is CASRWAPNTGELFF. The CDR3 nucleotides are TGTGCCAGCAGGTGGGCACCGAACACCGGGGAGCTGTTTTTT. The gene calls are TRBV3-1 (or the pseudogene TRBV3-2) and TRBJ2-2; D ambiguous. The germline V gene has CDR1 LGHDT and CDR2 YNNKEL (reference sequence). V lost 6 bases and J lost 0, with 8 bases in between. The CDR3 is made up of 14 amino acids.